The present T cell receptor beta chain was sequenced within a study of Graves' ophthalmopathy and Graves' hyperthyroidism. Findings and caveats of the study: Among thyroid clonotypes expanded above 0.001 frequency, most also appeared in blood.

Germline V gene data show CDR1 as SGHTS and CDR2 as YDEGEE. The CDR3 runs 14 residues. Uncontrolled infections, other autoimmune diseases, pregnancy or lactation barred patients from enrollment. The diagnosis combined clinical symptoms, thyroxine, TRAb, thyroid ultrasound and orbital computed tomography scans. Amplifying from RNA transcripts, the study obtained TCR beta CDR3 regions. Following a first-round RT-PCR that used HTBI primers, a second-round multiplex PCR was carried out. TCRdb reprocessed the multiplex PCR reads via MiXCR and lists one record per CDR3 protein. Among approximately 460,000 distinct CDR3 sequences, 13% to 15% were seen once, and the ten largest hold roughly 9.8%. As concerns this clonotype: Its antigen is not identified. A single base separates this from a much larger clone, so it may be a read error.

This chain joins TRBV5-8 and TRBJ1-3; D uncertain. The origin of this receptor is a woman between 25 and 40 years old with Graves' ophthalmopathy. The sequenced sample consisted of blood. CDR3 region: CVSSLARDGNTIYF. CDR3 in DNA: TGTGTCAGCAGCTTGGCGAGGGATGGAAACACCATATATTTT.